Here is one T cell receptor (beta chain) with its context. No antigen is known for it. V was pared by 5 bases and J by 3 bases, with 8 bases of the junction left unmatched. The CDR3 length is 15 residues. Germline CDR1 MDHEN, CDR2 SYDVKM. The record originates from a study of beta chain features in type 1 diabetes. Expressed TCRB transcripts got sequenced, as all isolated RNA was reverse transcribed. Using immunoSEQ multiplex PCR, the repertoire was profiled, and TCRdb retains in-frame clones only, with some absent. The data hold about 280,000 clones, with approximately 15% observed a single time. The study's findings and limits: Comparison showed that naive, central memory and Treg TCRB repertoires appeared more similar among patients than among healthy donors. In all four CD4+ subsets, TCRB CDR3 length was significantly, moderately reduced in type 1 diabetes.

This TCR came from a man aged 18-30 years with type 1 diabetes. Input material: naive CD4+ T cells from blood. The gene calls are TRBV28 and TRBJ2-5, with TRBD1 matching over 8 bases. This CDR3 is CASSDLGQVKETQYF. In nucleotides, the CDR3 is TGTGCCAGCAGTGACCTGGGACAGGTTAAAGAGACCCAGTACTTC.